This TCR beta chain was obtained from a study of blood T cell repertoires in COVID-19. Sequenced by immunoSEQ multiplex PCR; TCRdb stores in-frame clones only, minus some. The data hold 15,000 to 25,000 clones, with more than 80% observed a single time. The CDR3 has 13 amino acids. Germline lookup yields CDR1 MNHEY and CDR2 SMNVEV (reference sequence). Trimming removed 6 bases from V and 7 bases from J; junction bases left unmatched: 9. The material sequenced was peripheral blood. The J gene is TRBJ2-7, the V gene TRBV27; 7 bases agree with TRBD2. The TCR originated in a woman between 50 and 59 years old with active COVID-19. The CDR3 sequence is CASSFREEREQYF. Written as DNA, the CDR3 is TGTGCCAGCAGCTTCCGGGAGGAACGAGAGCAGTACTTC.